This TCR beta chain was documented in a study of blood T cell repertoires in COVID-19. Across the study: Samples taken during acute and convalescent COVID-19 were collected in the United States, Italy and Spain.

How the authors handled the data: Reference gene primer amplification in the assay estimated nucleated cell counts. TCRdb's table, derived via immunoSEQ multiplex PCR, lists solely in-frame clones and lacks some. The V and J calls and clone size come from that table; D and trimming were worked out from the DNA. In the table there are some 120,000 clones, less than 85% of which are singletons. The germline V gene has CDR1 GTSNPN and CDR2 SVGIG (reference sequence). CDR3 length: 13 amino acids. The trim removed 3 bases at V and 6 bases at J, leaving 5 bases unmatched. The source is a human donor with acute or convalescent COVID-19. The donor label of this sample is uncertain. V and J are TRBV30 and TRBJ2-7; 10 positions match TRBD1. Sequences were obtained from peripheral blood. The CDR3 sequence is CAWRGTGVSEQYF. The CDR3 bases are TGTGCCTGGAGGGGGACAGGGGTAAGCGAGCAGTACTTC.